These 32 T cell receptor beta chains came from one sample sequenced in a study of T cell responses to AZD1222 COVID-19 vaccine. Assay: immunoSEQ multiplex PCR; the TCRdb copy retains only in-frame clones and omits some. The sample gives some 180,000 clones, around nine tenths of which show up once; around 1% is in the top ten. The starting material was peripheral blood, obtained 28 days after the second AZD1222 dose. Every receptor here comes from an adult who received the AZD1222 COVID-19 vaccine.

This clone was found once. This chain joins TRBV5-1 and TRBJ2-3; D possibly corresponds to TRBD1 (6 bases). CDR1 is SGHRS, CDR2 YFSETQ, per germline. V lost 4 bases and J lost 3, with 12 bases in between. The CDR3 has 14 residues. The CDR3 bases are TGCGCCAGCAGCGAAGGGACACCAACAGATACGCAGTATTTT. Encoded protein: CASSEGTPTDTQYF.

This clone appeared a single time. V usage is TRBV5-1 and J usage is TRBJ2-7; D may be TRBD2 (5 bases). This CDR3 is built from 14 residues. Germline V gene sequence: CDR1 SGHRS, CDR2 YFSETQ. Deletions cut 0 bases from V and 0 bases from J, with 7 bases between. In nucleotides, the CDR3 is TGCGCCAGCAGCTTGGAGGCGGGCTCCTACGAGCAGTACTTC. It specifies CASSLEAGSYEQYF.

The CDR3 DNA sequence: TGTGCCAGCAGCAGGGACCGCGTGAGCTACACCTTC. Protein: CASSRDRVSYTF. This chain connects TRBV12-3 or TRBV12-4 to TRBJ1-2; D is perhaps TRBD1 (5 bases). V lost 6 bases to trimming and J lost 9 bases, with 14 bases between them. The CDR3 is 12 residues long.

The J gene is TRBJ2-7, the V gene TRBV2; 8 nucleotides match TRBD1. V shed 6 bases, J shed 0 bases, and the junction held 4 bases outside the gene matches. Germline lookup yields CDR1 SNHLY and CDR2 FYNNEI. The CDR3 length is 14 residues. The CDR3: CASRRTGNSYEQYF. The CDR3 bases are TGTGCCAGCAGAAGGACAGGGAACTCCTACGAGCAGTACTTC.

In nucleotides, the CDR3 is TGTGCCAGCAGCGGATCCGGGGGGATAGCGGGGATTGAAGGAGATACGCAGTATTTT. Encoded protein: CASSGSGGIAGIEGDTQYF. This chain links TRBV7-6 with TRBJ2-3; 8 positions match TRBD2. Germline V gives CDR1 SGHVS, CDR2 FNYEAQ. V was clipped by 5 bases and J by 5 bases; unmatched bases: 21. There are 19 residues in the CDR3.

The rearrangement uses TRBV19 and TRBJ1-1, with unresolved D. Germline V lookup: CDR1 LNHDA, CDR2 SQIVND (reference sequence). Deletions cut 3 bases from V and 4 bases from J, with 12 bases between. The CDR3 extends over 14 amino acids. CDR3 nucleotides: TGTGCCAGTAGTATCCGTGCCGAGGTCACTGAAGCTTTCTTT. Residues: CASSIRAEVTEAFF.

Regarding this clone: At one boundary the junction diverges from the germline segment, which might be a read error. The chain combines TRBV27 with TRBJ1-6, with 8 positions matching TRBD1. The germline CDR1 and CDR2 sequences are MNHEY and SMNVEV (reference sequence). The CDR3 is 14 residues long. The chain's CDR3 is CTSSLSGGSSPLHF. In DNA, the CDR3 is TGTACCAGCAGTTTATCAGGGGGCAGCTCACCCCTCCACTTT.

The chain uses TRBV3-1 (or the pseudogene TRBV3-2) and TRBJ1-4; D perhaps matches TRBD1 (5 bases). Per germline, CDR1 LGHDT and CDR2 YNNKEL (reference sequence). The CDR3 is made up of 13 amino acids. Deletions cut 10 bases from V and 2 bases from J, with 11 bases between. In DNA, the CDR3 is TGTGCCACGAGGGACCCTACTAATGAAAAACTGTTTTTT. Residues: CATRDPTNEKLFF.

The CDR3 here is CASSAHESHGANVLTF. The DNA for the CDR3 is TGTGCCAGTAGTGCCCATGAGAGCCATGGGGCCAACGTCCTGACTTTC. V is TRBV19 and J is TRBJ2-6; D remains ambiguous. The V and J ends lost 5 bases and 3 bases respectively, with 14 bases between them. Germline CDR1 and CDR2: LNHDA and SQIVND (reference sequence). This CDR3 region has 16 residues.

The CDR3 nucleotides read TGTGCCAGCAGTCCCGGGGCCACCGGGGAGCTGTTTTTT. This translates into CASSPGATGELFF. The chain carries TRBV12-3 or TRBV12-4 and TRBJ2-2; perhaps D is TRBD1 or TRBD2 (5 bases each). The CDR3 loop spans 13 amino acids. With 5 bases removed from V and 4 bases from J, the gap between germline ends came to 8 bases.

This clone was seen just once. The rearrangement joins TRBV5-1 to TRBJ2-5, with D unclear. This CDR3 has 13 residues. Germline V lookup: CDR1 SGHRS, CDR2 YFSETQ. V was pared by 5 bases and J by 5 bases, with 13 bases between. CDR3 sequence reads: CASRVGSGETQYF. CDR3 nucleotide sequence: TGCGCCAGCAGGGTGGGGTCCGGGGAGACCCAGTACTTC.

The chain carries TRBV3-1 (or the pseudogene TRBV3-2) and TRBJ1-2; D remains ambiguous. Germline V lookup: CDR1 LGHDT, CDR2 YNNKEL (reference sequence). V lost 1 base and J lost 7, with 7 bases in between. The CDR3 sequence is 12 residues long. CDR3 region: CASSQVGGGYTF. The CDR3 region has the DNA TGTGCCAGCAGCCAAGTGGGAGGTGGCTACACCTTC.

This clone is a singleton in its sample. In DNA form, the CDR3 reads TGTGCCAGCAGCTTAGCCTGGGGGAGGTACGAAAAACTGTTTTTT. This encodes CASSLAWGRYEKLFF. This rearrangement joins TRBV11-2 to TRBJ1-4; a possible D gene is TRBD1 (5 bases). V was clipped by 1 base and J by 8 bases, with 14 bases between them. The germline V gene encodes CDR1 SGHAT and CDR2 FQNNGV. The CDR3 totals 15 residues.

The rearrangement uses TRBV7-2 and TRBJ1-2; D call uncertain. In germline, CDR1 is SGHTA, CDR2 FQGNSA. The CDR3 is 14 residues long. Trimming left V 1 base short and J 4 bases short, with 10 bases between. Here the CDR3 DNA reads TGTGCCAGCAGCTTAGACGGCCCGAGCTATGGCTACACCTTC. This encodes CASSLDGPSYGYTF.

This chain joins TRBV10-2 and TRBJ1-5; D unresolved. This CDR3 region has 12 residues. The germline CDR1 and CDR2 sequences are WSHSY and SAAADI. V was clipped by 3 bases and J by 4 bases, with 4 bases between them. CDR3 sequence reads: CASSDPNQPQHF. The CDR3 nucleotides are TGCGCCAGCAGTGACCCAAATCAGCCCCAGCATTTT.

The chain combines TRBV18 with TRBJ1-3, with D perhaps matching TRBD1 (6 bases). The germline gives CDR1 KGHSH, CDR2 LQKENI. The V gene lost 3 bases and the J gene lost 0 bases, with 21 bases spanning the gap. The CDR3 is 19 residues long. As DNA, the CDR3 is TGTGCCAGCTCACCCCGGGACAAGGGCCCCTCACCCTCTGGAAACACCATATATTTT. This gives the protein CASSPRDKGPSPSGNTIYF. Looking up the rest from reference TRBV18 and TRBJ1-3 gives the full variable domain: NAGVMQNPRHLVRRRGQEARLRCSPMKGHSHVYWYRQLPEEGLKFMVYLQKENIIDESGMPKERFSAEFPKEGPSILRIQQVVRGDSAAYFCASSPRDKGPSPSGNTIYFGEGSWLTVV.

V gene TRBV21-1 combines with J gene TRBJ1-1; the table's D call of TRBD1 was not tested on the DNA. TRBV21-1 is annotated as a pseudogene. The CDR3 totals 16 residues. CDR3 amino acids: CASSKAGRSGDTEAFF. The CDR3, as DNA: TGTGCCAGCAGCAAAGCGGGCAGGTCAGGGGACACTGAAGCTTTCTTT.

The chain has TRBV6-5 and TRBJ1-6; TRBD1 might be the D (6 bases). From germline, CDR1 is MNHEY and CDR2 SVGAGI. Trimming cost V 7 bases and J 10 bases, with 20 bases left between them. The CDR3 contains 15 residues. The CDR3 protein is CASTHGGGIVSPLHF. Written as DNA, the CDR3 is TGTGCCAGCACCCATGGGGGGGGCATCGTGTCACCCCTCCACTTT.

V is TRBV19 and J is TRBJ1-1; D gene ambiguous. The CDR3 is 15 amino acids. Germline CDR1 and CDR2: LNHDA and SQIVND (reference sequence). The V gene lost 0 bases and the J gene lost 1 base, with 9 bases spanning the gap. CDR3 coding DNA: TGTGCCAGTAGTATAGATCGAAGAGAGAACACTGAAGCTTTCTTT. Its translation is CASSIDRRENTEAFF. Together with reference TRBV19 and TRBJ1-1, the CDR3 gives the full variable domain: DGGITQSPKYLFRKEGQNVTLSCEQNLNHDAMYWYRQDPGQGLRLIYYSQIVNDFQKGDIAEGYSVSREKKESFPLTVTSAQKNPTAFYLCASSIDRRENTEAFFGQGTRLTVV.

The chain joins TRBV11-3 to TRBJ1-6, with 7 bases lining up with TRBD1. The germline gives CDR1 SGHNT, CDR2 YENEEA. The junction had 5 bases not matched to a gene; V was cut back by 5 bases and J by 10 bases. CDR3 length: 13 residues. In DNA form, the CDR3 reads TGTGCCAGCAGCCTCGACAGGGAATCACCCCTCCACTTT. Protein sequence: CASSLDRESPLHF.

This chain joins TRBV15 and TRBJ2-3; 9 nucleotides match TRBD1. Losses at the gene ends were 0 bases for V and 7 bases for J; bases not matched to a gene: 2. This CDR3 spans 14 amino acids. The V gene's germline CDR1 is LNHNV and CDR2 YYDKDF (reference sequence). This CDR3 is CATSREQGAHTQYF. In DNA, the CDR3 is TGTGCCACCAGCAGAGAACAGGGGGCGCATACGCAGTATTTT.

The genes are TRBV6-4 and TRBJ1-1; D perhaps matches TRBD1 (5 bases). From germline, CDR1 is MRHNA and CDR2 SNTAGT. The length of the CDR3 is 13 residues. V was trimmed by 5 bases and J by 1 base, leaving 8 bases between them. CDR3 coding DNA: TGTGCCAGCAGTATCAGGGAGAACACTGAAGCTTTCTTT. Translated, it gives CASSIRENTEAFF.

This sequence joins TRBV30 and TRBJ1-3, with TRBD1 as a possible D gene (6 bases). CDR3 size: 14 residues. Germline CDR1 and CDR2: GTSNPN and SVGIG (reference sequence). Trimming took 3 bases from V and 2 from J, leaving 11 bases between them. The CDR3 DNA reads as TGTGCCTGGAGGGGGGCGGGAGCTGGAAACACCATATATTTT. It is translated as CAWRGAGAGNTIYF.

The chain has TRBV15 and TRBJ2-1, with TRBD2 as a possible D gene (5 bases). CDR3 length equals 12 residues. CDR1 LNHNV and CDR2 YYDKDF come from the germline V gene (reference sequence). Trimming removed 1 base at V and 7 bases at J, with 5 bases between. DNA of the CDR3: TGTGCCACCAGCAGAGGAGGGAATGAGCAGTTCTTC. Translation: CATSRGGNEQFF.

The gene calls are TRBV6-2 or TRBV6-3 and TRBJ2-3; tentatively, D is TRBD2 (7 bases). CDR3 size: 15 residues. The ends were cut back, 5 bases at V and 4 bases at J, with 16 bases in the middle. Germline assignment: CDR1 MNHEY and CDR2 SVGEGT. The CDR3 sequence: CASSTWGGIADTQYF. The CDR3 region has the DNA TGTGCCAGCAGTACTTGGGGGGGCATCGCAGATACGCAGTATTTT.

A single count supports this clone. V usage is TRBV5-4 and J usage is TRBJ1-6; D is possibly TRBD1 (5 bases). CDR1 SGHNT and CDR2 YYREEE come from the germline V gene (reference sequence). V lost 4 bases to trimming and J lost 5 bases, with 16 bases between them. The CDR3 totals 16 residues. The CDR3 nucleotides read TGTGCCAGCAGCATGGGCCCTCCAGGGAATAATTCACCCCTCCACTTT. Amino acids: CASSMGPPGNNSPLHF.

The rearrangement joins TRBV24-1 to TRBJ2-2; D may be TRBD2 (6 bases). V gave up 7 bases and J gave up 7 bases, with 9 bases separating them. This CDR3 has 12 residues. Germline V gene sequence: CDR1 KGHDR, CDR2 SFDVKD. CDR3 sequence reads: CATSGSGGELFF. The CDR3, as DNA: TGTGCCACCAGCGGTAGCGGCGGGGAGCTGTTTTTT.

The gene calls are TRBV7-9 and TRBJ2-7; 8 bases are shared with TRBD2. This CDR3 is built from 15 residues. The germline V gene has CDR1 SEHNR and CDR2 FQNEAQ (reference sequence). V trimming: 5 bases; J trimming: 0 bases; junction bases outside the gene matches: 6. The chain's CDR3 is CASSPSGGHSYEQYF. The CDR3 coding sequence is TGTGCCAGCAGCCCAAGCGGGGGCCACTCCTACGAGCAGTACTTC.

The V gene is TRBV5-6, the J gene TRBJ1-2; tentatively, D is TRBD1 (6 bases). In germline, CDR1 is SGHDT, CDR2 YYEEEE. The CDR3 has 14 amino acids. The germline V and J ends were trimmed by 2 bases and 8 bases, with 16 bases remaining between them. The CDR3 loop is CASSFNSGARGYTF. The CDR3 nucleotides are TGTGCCAGCAGCTTTAATTCAGGGGCCAGAGGCTACACCTTC.

The chain combines TRBV18 with TRBJ1-1, with 9 bases that match TRBD1. This CDR3 is 14 amino acids long. V gave up 3 bases and J gave up 10 bases; unmatched junction bases: 9. Per the germline V gene, CDR1 is KGHSH and CDR2 is LQKENI. In DNA form, the CDR3 reads TGTGCCAGCTCACCCCCGGGGACAGGGCTTGGAGCTTTCTTT. This gives the protein CASSPPGTGLGAFF.

The chain combines TRBV5-5 with TRBJ2-7; 12 nucleotides align to TRBD2. The length of the CDR3 is 16 residues. With 0 bases clipped from V and 7 bases from J, the junction kept 8 bases outside the gene matches. Germline CDR1 SGHKS, CDR2 YYEKEE (reference sequence). The CDR3: CASSLGPSGGAYEQYF. The DNA of the CDR3 is TGTGCCAGCAGCTTGGGTCCTAGCGGGGGGGCTTATGAGCAGTACTTC.

V and J are TRBV7-2 and TRBJ2-1; TRBD2 is a possible D gene (5 bases). V shed 5 bases and J shed 10 bases, with 18 bases lying between them. The CDR3 runs 14 residues. Germline CDR1 reads SGHTA; CDR2 reads FQGNSA. The CDR3 sequence is CASSLLTRTREQFF. CDR3 DNA sequence: TGTGCCAGCAGCCTTTTGACCCGAACTAGGGAGCAGTTCTTC.